This T cell receptor (beta chain) was documented in a study of memory CD4+ T cells and cytomegalovirus serostatus. Study-wide context: Healthy Belgian adult donors included under ten CMV-positive and more than 20 CMV-negative people.

The assay was immunoSEQ multiplex PCR, and TCRdb's table has in-frame clones only and misses some. Of some 44,000 clones listed, around 78% are singletons. The CDR3 runs 15 residues. Trimming removed 3 bases from V and 4 bases from J, with 14 bases in between. CDR1 KGHSH and CDR2 LQKENI come from the germline V gene. General study results and limits: 67 of 164 known CMV-associated TCRbeta sequences appeared in CD4+ memory.

Single viable CD3+CD4+CD8-CD45RO+ cells were sorted as the memory CD4+ T cells. Serostatus was set by detecting CMV pp150, pp28, p38, p52 IgG. After thawing, CD4+ T cells were positively selected. As for this clone: Its target is unknown.

The specimen was memory CD4+ T cells from blood. The V gene is TRBV18, the J gene TRBJ2-3; D ambiguous. The receptor was derived from an adult in good health and CMV-seronegative. CDR3 in DNA: TGTGCCAGCTCACCGTTGGATAGCAGTCCAGATACGCAGTATTTT. It specifies CASSPLDSSPDTQYF.